This record covers a single TCR beta chain. Its antigen is as yet unknown. TCRdb analysed the RACE reads with MiXCR anew, one entry per CDR3 protein. The sample holds roughly 260,000 distinct CDR3 sequences; more than 6.5% are singletons and the top ten take 2% to 3%. This entry belongs to a study of human T cells and chemical hapten exposure. The wider study: The patient population, which was mostly female, had alopecia areata, totalis or universalis.

General study results and limits: Controls formed significantly fewer large CDR3 similarity clusters than expanded TCRs did.

Time point specified: pre-sensitization, week 0. Specified treatment: therapeutic diphenylcyclopropenone sensitization with weekly scalp DPC. Blood collection took place prior to placing each patch test. Those who donated were patients with alopecia, 18 to 70 years of age, and suitable for DPC. The origin of this receptor is a woman aged 40 to 50 with alopecia areata. Some clones in this sample may be carry-over from other donors' samples. This material consisted of whole blood, taken in connection with sensitization to the hapten diphenylcyclopropenone (DPC).

The CDR3 DNA sequence: TGTGCCAGCAGTTTAGCCTTTGGGGCTAGTATCACAGATACGCAGTATTTT. Translated: CASSLAFGASITDTQYF. The rearrangement joins TRBV12-3 or TRBV12-4 to TRBJ2-3; a possible D gene is TRBD1 (5 bases). V gave up 0 bases and J gave up 2 bases, with 15 bases separating them. The CDR3 is 17 residues long.